What follows describes a single T cell receptor beta chain. At one boundary the junction diverges from the germline segment, which might be a read error. This sample was included in a study of tumor and adjacent non-tumor tissue in lung cancer. This CDR3 is 15 amino acids long. Germline-derived CDR1 and CDR2 are SQVTM and ANQGSEA. RNA was extracted from bulk tissue without any cell sorting. The normal lung tissue was taken more than 3 cm from the tumor edge. TCRbeta libraries were built with three rounds of nested PCR, modified from ARM-PCR. TCRdb redid the calling of the multiplex PCR reads with MiXCR, one entry per CDR3 protein. Of 50,000 to 70,000 distinct CDR3 sequences listed, about 61% are singletons.

The source is a man aged 65 to 79 with non-small cell lung cancer. The chain links TRBV29-1 to TRBJ2-1, with no clear D. Sequencing used distant non-tumor lung tissue. CDR3 nucleotide sequence: TGCAGCGTTGGTGTAATGAGCGTGGCGTCGAGTGAGCAGTCCTTC. It codes for CSVGVMSVASSEQSF.